What follows is one T cell receptor beta chain and its context. Antigen: not known. These data come from a study of T cell repertoires in cytomegalovirus infection. This CDR3 region has 17 residues. Trimming took 5 bases from V and 3 from J, leaving 21 bases between them. CDR1 and CDR2 (germline): MGHRA, YSYEKL. TCRdb used MiXCR to reprocess the reads, holding one entry per CDR3 protein. The sample yields roughly 730,000 distinct CDR3 sequences, approximately 33% seen once. The receptor's source is a human donor in good health (CMV status not recorded). Some clones in this sample may be carry-over from other donors' samples. The specimen was cultured PBMCs, collected from culture after CMV antigen stimulation. This sequence joins TRBV4-1 and TRBJ2-3; tentatively, D is TRBD2 (6 bases). The CDR3 sequence: CASSGLGEEGDTDTQYF. The CDR3 nucleotides read TGCGCCAGCAGCGGCCTAGGGGAGGAAGGAGATACAGATACGCAGTATTTT.